One and the same sample provided the 3 T cell receptor beta chains below, sequenced in a study of blood T cell repertoires in COVID-19. Clones were read by immunoSEQ multiplex PCR, and TCRdb kept only the in-frame ones, dropping some. The table shows around 100,000 clones, with 80% to 90% occurring only once. Sample: peripheral blood. These receptors came from a man aged 40-55 years with acute or convalescent COVID-19.

The chain is built from TRBV7-9 and TRBJ1-6; D not resolved. From germline, CDR1 is SEHNR and CDR2 FQNEAQ (reference sequence). The CDR3 covers 13 residues. V was pared by 0 bases and J by 9 bases, with 6 bases between. The CDR3 DNA reads TGTGCCAGCAGCTTAGCGCGGCTTTCACCCCTCCACTTT. Translation gives CASSLARLSPLHF.

The V and J genes are TRBV7-2 and TRBJ1-4; no firm D call. The CDR3 consists of 15 residues. Germline V gene lookup returns CDR1 SGHTA and CDR2 FQGNSA. V shed 5 bases and J shed 1 base, with 11 bases lying between them. The CDR3: CASSHGRGTNEKLFF. In DNA form, the CDR3 reads TGTGCCAGCAGCCACGGCCGGGGAACTAATGAAAAACTGTTTTTT.

V and J are TRBV19 and TRBJ1-1; D might be TRBD1 (6 bases). Germline CDR1 is LNHDA and CDR2 is SQIVND (reference sequence). The ends were cut back, 7 bases at V and 3 bases at J, with 15 bases in the middle. CDR3 length equals 14 residues. The CDR3 DNA follows: TGTGCCAGTACTCAACAGTCAGGGGACACTGAAGCTTTCTTT. It is translated as CASTQQSGDTEAFF.